These T cell receptor beta chains were read from a single sample in a study of STAT5B mutations in CD4+ large granular lymphocyte leukemia. Assay: immunoSEQ multiplex PCR; the TCRdb copy retains only in-frame clones and omits some. The top ten clones hold around 2.5% of a sample with 30,000 to 40,000 clones, 65% to 70% of them seen once. The sequenced material came from CD4+ T cells from blood buffy coats. Receptors originate from a human donor in good health. CDR3s include the opening cysteine and the closing phenylalanine or tryptophan. The order of the fields is V gene, D gene, J gene, clone size, CDR3 protein, CDR3 DNA. A D gene is named only where the DNA matches it firmly. Size values are once, few and many counts, or a class for expanded clones, and some rows have none.

V: TRBV6-1
D: NA
J: TRBJ2-2
size: few
CDR3: CASSEAGTGGTGELFF
DNA: TGTGCCAGCAGTGAAGCCGGGACCGGGGGCACCGGGGAGCTGTTTTTT

V: TRBV9
D: NA
J: TRBJ1-4
size: NA
CDR3: CASSVGPTNEKLFF
DNA: TGTGCCAGCAGCGTAGGTCCAACTAATGAAAAACTGTTTTTT

V: TRBV2
D: NA
J: TRBJ2-5
size: few
CDR3: CASSEGGSQETQYF
DNA: TGTGCCAGCAGTGAAGGGGGCTCTCAAGAGACCCAGTACTTC

V: TRBV5-4
D: TRBD1
J: TRBJ1-6
size: few
CDR3: CASAQGGRNSPLHF
DNA: TGTGCCAGCGCGCAGGGGGGTCGAAATTCACCCCTCCACTTT

V: TRBV7-9
D: TRBD1
J: TRBJ1-1
size: NA
CDR3: CASNWDRGLGTEAFF
DNA: TGTGCCAGCAACTGGGACAGGGGGCTGGGCACTGAAGCTTTCTTT

V: TRBV7-8
D: NA
J: TRBJ2-5
size: NA
CDR3: CASSLVGGAFLETQYF
DNA: TGTGCCAGCAGCTTAGTTGGGGGGGCGTTTCTAGAGACCCAGTACTTC

V: TRBV25-1
D: TRBD1
J: TRBJ1-1
size: NA
CDR3: CASSPWGGGDRAFF
DNA: TGTGCCAGCAGTCCCTGGGGAGGGGGCGACAGGGCTTTCTTT

V: TRBV25-1
D: NA
J: TRBJ2-5
size: once
CDR3: CASRMGGPRTGETQYF
DNA: TGTGCCAGCAGGATGGGGGGACCGAGGACCGGGGAGACCCAGTACTTC

V: TRBV5-1
D: NA
J: TRBJ2-2
size: NA
CDR3: CASSWSARENTGELFF
DNA: TGCGCCAGCAGCTGGAGCGCCAGGGAGAACACCGGGGAGCTGTTTTTT

V: TRBV6-5
D: NA
J: TRBJ1-6
size: NA
CDR3: CASSLSGTENSPLHF
DNA: TGTGCCAGCAGTTTGTCAGGGACTGAAAATTCACCCCTCCACTTT

V: TRBV6-1
D: NA
J: TRBJ2-1
size: NA
CDR3: CASRDSNRPNEQFF
DNA: TGTGCCAGCAGGGACAGCAACCGTCCCAATGAGCAGTTCTTC

V: TRBV19
D: NA
J: TRBJ2-2
size: NA
CDR3: CASSRGTPNTGELFF
DNA: TGTGCCAGTAGTAGGGGGACACCGAACACCGGGGAGCTGTTTTTT

V: TRBV7-3
D: NA
J: TRBJ2-1
size: NA
CDR3: CASSLHRRSSYNEQFF
DNA: TGTGCCAGCAGCTTACACCGCAGGAGCTCCTACAATGAGCAGTTCTTC